The 23 T cell receptor beta chains in this list originate from one sample, sequenced in a study of blood T cell repertoires in COVID-19. Method: immunoSEQ multiplex PCR; TCRdb's copy keeps in-frame clones and lacks some. The sample includes a few hundred thousand clones, 82% of them seen just once. What was sequenced was peripheral blood. The receptors stem from a woman younger than 30 with acute or convalescent COVID-19.

The V and J genes are TRBV7-2 and TRBJ2-3; 7 bases are a match to TRBD2. Germline V gene lookup returns CDR1 SGHTA and CDR2 FQGNSA. Trimming cost V 1 base and J 4 bases; bases outside gene matches: 5. The CDR3 runs to 15 residues. CDR3 bases: TGTGCCAGCAGCTTAGGAGCGGGGAGCGCAGATACGCAGTATTTT. Its protein is CASSLGAGSADTQYF.

Here the CDR3 DNA reads TGTGCCAGCAGCCTTCAGGCCTACGAGCAGTACTTC. Amino acids: CASSLQAYEQYF. The J gene is TRBJ2-7, the V gene TRBV6-5, with D hard to call. Trimming cost V 6 bases and J 2 bases, with 8 bases left between them. Germline V gene data show CDR1 as MNHEY and CDR2 as SVGAGI. The CDR3 covers 12 residues.

The chain recombines TRBV25-1 with TRBJ2-2; tentative D call: TRBD1 (6 bases). The CDR3 spans 16 residues. The V end lost 2 bases, the J end lost 2 bases, and 12 bases lay between the germline ends. Germline assignment: CDR1 MGHDK and CDR2 SYGVNS. DNA for the CDR3: TGTGCCAGCAGTGAAGCATCAGGGGCCAACACCGGGGAGCTGTTTTTT. Translation: CASSEASGANTGELFF.

This rearrangement joins TRBV6-1 to TRBJ1-3, with D possibly TRBD1 on 6 matching bases. Trimming removed 3 bases from V and 1 base from J, with 10 bases in between. This CDR3 is 15 amino acids long. From germline, CDR1 is MNHNS and CDR2 SASEGT. CDR3 residues: CASSERGGSGNTIYF. In DNA form, the CDR3 reads TGTGCCAGCAGTGAGAGGGGGGGATCTGGAAACACCATATATTTT.

The genes are TRBV25-1 and TRBJ1-5, with TRBD1 matching 9 bases. Germline CDR1 MGHDK, CDR2 SYGVNS. CDR3 length equals 17 residues. Trimming cost V 2 bases and J 2 bases; bases outside gene matches: 7. In DNA, the CDR3 is TGTGCCAGCAGTGAAAGCAACAGGGGGCACGGCAATCAGCCCCAGCATTTT. Translation gives CASSESNRGHGNQPQHF.

The gene calls are TRBV7-8 and TRBJ2-7; no clear D gene. The V and J ends lost 2 bases and 2 bases respectively, with 13 bases between them. Germline lookup yields CDR1 SGHVS and CDR2 FQNEAQ. The CDR3 length is 15 residues. In DNA form, the CDR3 reads TGTGCCAGCAGCTTACAGGCGACCCAAGCCTACGAGCAGTACTTC. Its translation: CASSLQATQAYEQYF.

The chain employs TRBV5-8 and TRBJ2-7; D is uncertain. The germline gives CDR1 SGHTS, CDR2 YDEGEE. The CDR3 length is 16 residues. Trimming removed 1 base at V and 0 bases at J, with 14 bases between. As DNA, the CDR3 is TGTGCCAGCAGCTTGCCCGGTGGCGGCATCTCCTACGAGCAGTACTTC. It translates to CASSLPGGGISYEQYF.

V usage is TRBV4-3 and J usage is TRBJ2-7; D not resolved. The germline V gene encodes CDR1 LGHNA and CDR2 YSLEER. V shed 0 bases and J shed 2 bases, with 14 bases lying between them. This CDR3 is 16 amino acids long. CDR3 coding DNA: TGCGCCAGCAGCCAAGATGTCCAACTGAGCCCCTACGAGCAGTACTTC. Protein product: CASSQDVQLSPYEQYF.

The rearrangement uses TRBV9 and TRBJ2-7, with 9 bases aligning to TRBD2. The V gene's germline CDR1 is SGDLS and CDR2 YYNGEE. Trimming cost V 3 bases and J 2 bases; bases outside gene matches: 6. The CDR3 is 15 amino acids. The CDR3 DNA sequence: TGTGCCAGCAGCGAGAGTAGCGGGGGACCCTACGAGCAGTACTTC. This gives the protein CASSESSGGPYEQYF.

The rearrangement links TRBV30 to TRBJ2-1; 14 positions agree with TRBD2. V was clipped by 7 bases and J by 0 bases; unmatched bases: 17. CDR3 size: 20 residues. Germline V gene lookup returns CDR1 GTSNPN and CDR2 SVGIG (reference sequence). Here the CDR3 DNA reads TGTGCCTCTGTCGGAGGTGGGACTAGCGGGAGTGATGCCTCCTACAATGAGCAGTTCTTC. Amino acids: CASVGGGTSGSDASYNEQFF.

This clone was detected only a few times. The chain joins TRBV27 to TRBJ2-5; D is uncertain. Germline V lookup: CDR1 MNHEY, CDR2 SMNVEV (reference sequence). V was pared by 5 bases and J by 3 bases, with 13 bases between. The CDR3 sequence is 14 residues long. The CDR3: CASSPWAGKETQYF. Here the CDR3 DNA reads TGTGCCAGCAGTCCGTGGGCCGGTAAAGAGACCCAGTACTTC.

The chain recombines TRBV30 with TRBJ1-6; the match to TRBD1 covers 9 bases. V gave up 0 bases and J gave up 8 bases; unmatched junction bases: 8. CDR1 is GTSNPN and CDR2 is SVGIG in the germline V gene (reference sequence). The CDR3 is made up of 16 amino acids. The chain's CDR3 is CAWSVYRGLGDSPLHF. DNA for the CDR3: TGTGCCTGGAGTGTCTACAGGGGGCTTGGGGATTCACCCCTCCACTTT.

This sequence joins TRBV28 and TRBJ2-1, with 10 bases identical to TRBD2. CDR3 length: 15 residues. The V and J ends lost 1 base and 10 bases, in that order; junction bases with no gene match: 7. The germline V gene has CDR1 MDHEN and CDR2 SYDVKM. CDR3 in DNA: TGTGCCAGCAGTTTATCTAGCGGGAGTCGCTGGGAGCAGTTCTTC. The encoded protein is CASSLSSGSRWEQFF.

This clone was picked up one time. This chain joins TRBV16 and TRBJ1-4; 7 positions match TRBD1. The CDR3 spans 13 residues. The germline V gene encodes CDR1 KGHSY and CDR2 FQNENV. V shed 5 bases and J 13 bases; nucleotides not matched to a gene: 10. CDR3 region: CASSSGGPQRLFF. CDR3 DNA: TGTGCCAGCAGCTCAGGGGGGCCTCAGAGACTGTTTTTT.

This sequence joins TRBV25-1 and TRBJ2-2, with 10 bases aligning to TRBD2. Germline CDR1 reads MGHDK; CDR2 reads SYGVNS. The CDR3 is 17 residues long. The ends lost 5 bases at V and 4 bases at J; junction bases unmatched: 10. The CDR3 coding sequence is TGTGCCAGCAGTCCGCAAATAAGCGGGAGGGTCACCGGGGAGCTGTTTTTT. It is translated as CASSPQISGRVTGELFF.

Only a few counts were recorded for this clone. The V gene is TRBV6-2 or TRBV6-3, the J gene TRBJ2-7; D unclear. The germline V and J ends were trimmed by 2 bases and 0 bases, with 8 bases remaining between them. This CDR3 contains 14 residues. Germline CDR1 is MNHEY and CDR2 is SVGEGT. CDR3 loop: CASSYPRYSYEQYF. CDR3 nucleotide sequence: TGTGCCAGCAGTTACCCGCGGTACTCCTACGAGCAGTACTTC.

V usage is TRBV11-2 and J usage is TRBJ1-2; TRBD1 aligns across 8 bases. The CDR3 extends over 17 amino acids. The trim removed 1 base at V and 8 bases at J, leaving 15 bases unmatched. Germline CDR1 SGHAT, CDR2 FQNNGV. This CDR3 reads CASSLASPTAGGSGYTF. The CDR3 DNA reads as TGTGCCAGCAGCTTAGCCTCCCCCACGGCAGGGGGCTCAGGCTACACCTTC. Based on the CDR3 plus reference TRBV11-2 and TRBJ1-2, the full variable domain is EAGVAQSPRYKIIEKRQSVAFWCNPISGHATLYWYQQILGQGPKLLIQFQNNGVVDDSQLPKDRFSAERLKGVDSTLKIQPAKLEDSAVYLCASSLASPTAGGSGYTFGSGTRLTVV.

The rearrangement joins TRBV7-2 to TRBJ2-3; D unresolved. V lost 5 bases, J lost 4 bases, and 10 bases lay in between. The CDR3 contains 13 residues. Germline-derived CDR1 and CDR2 are SGHTA and FQGNSA. CDR3 coding DNA: TGTGCCAGCAGCCTTTTTGTTGCAGATACGCAGTATTTT. Amino acid sequence: CASSLFVADTQYF.

The rearrangement links TRBV28 to TRBJ2-7, with D possibly being TRBD1 (5 bases). V lost 6 bases and J lost 1, with 10 bases in between. Germline V gene data show CDR1 as MDHEN and CDR2 as SYDVKM. This CDR3 is 13 amino acids long. The chain's CDR3 is CASRRQRSYEQYF. DNA of the CDR3: TGTGCCAGCAGGCGACAGAGATCCTACGAGCAGTACTTC.

This chain joins TRBV7-6 and TRBJ2-6; D possibly corresponds to TRBD2 (7 bases). V was pared by 4 bases and J by 0 bases, with 16 bases between. The CDR3 extends over 18 amino acids. The germline V gene encodes CDR1 SGHVS and CDR2 FNYEAQ. For the CDR3, the DNA is TGTGCCAGCAGCTCAGGGGTCGGCGGGAGCTCTGGGGCCAACGTCCTGACTTTC. Translating gives CASSSGVGGSSGANVLTF.

This clone was seen only a few times. The rearrangement links TRBV7-2 to TRBJ2-7; D perhaps matches TRBD1 (6 bases). V lost 0 bases and J lost 5, with 8 bases in between. The CDR3 is made up of 13 amino acids. The germline V gene encodes CDR1 SGHTA and CDR2 FQGNSA. CDR3 DNA: TGTGCCAGCAGCTTAGCCAGGGGTGACGAGCAGTACTTC. Protein: CASSLARGDEQYF.

This chain uses TRBV6-5 with TRBJ1-2; 9 bases are a match to TRBD1. Trimming cost V 2 bases and J 4 bases; bases outside gene matches: 8. The CDR3 contains 16 residues. From germline, CDR1 is MNHEY and CDR2 SVGAGI. CDR3 in DNA: TGTGCCAGCAGTTACCCAGTGGACAGGGGAGGCTATGGCTACACCTTC. It codes for CASSYPVDRGGYGYTF.

This chain connects TRBV29-1 to TRBJ2-6; 8 nucleotides line up with TRBD1. This CDR3 spans 16 amino acids. V lost 7 bases to trimming and J lost 0 bases; unmatched junction nucleotides: 8. CDR1 SQVTM and CDR2 ANQGSEA come from the germline V gene. CDR3 protein: CSASGQDGSGANVLTF. For the CDR3, the DNA is TGCAGCGCCTCGGGACAGGACGGCTCTGGGGCCAACGTCCTGACTTTC.